Presented here are 8 T cell receptor beta chains from one specimen sequenced in a study of T cell responses to AZD1222 COVID-19 vaccine (dated by TCRdb to the early 2020s). What the time point label conveys for this sample: baseline before first vaccination. Libraries were made using the immunoSEQ multiplex PCR assay. This immuneACCESS table, as held by TCRdb, lists in-frame sequences with V and J called but not all clones. Of the missing ones, under half trace to an unresolved V gene in checked studies; the others have no known cause. The sample has fewer than 200,000 clones on record, approximately 92% of them singletons. The ten largest clones represent under 11% of the sample. This material consisted of peripheral blood, taken on day 0 of AZD1222 vaccination. The receptor set was obtained from an adult in good health.

The CDR3, as DNA: TGTGCCAGTAGTATCGGTAGGGAAGTGACCCAGTACTTC. This sequence encodes CASSIGREVTQYF. The chain combines TRBV19 with TRBJ2-5; no definite D call. Germline loops: CDR1 LNHDA, CDR2 SQIVND (reference sequence). V was pared by 3 bases and J by 7 bases, with 12 bases between. The CDR3 spans 13 residues. The whole variable domain, filled in from reference TRBV19 and TRBJ2-5, reads DGGITQSPKYLFRKEGQNVTLSCEQNLNHDAMYWYRQDPGQGLRLIYYSQIVNDFQKGDIAEGYSVSREKKESFPLTVTSAQKNPTAFYLCASSIGREVTQYFGPGTRLLVL.

CDR3 coding DNA: TGCGCCAGCAGCAAAGATCCACTAGCGGGGGGGCGAGGTGGTGGGACAGATACGCAGTATTTT. It is translated as CASSKDPLAGGRGGGTDTQYF. V gene TRBV5-1 combines with J gene TRBJ2-3; 13 nucleotides match TRBD2. Germline CDR1 reads SGHRS; CDR2 reads YFSETQ. Trimming removed 4 bases from V and 3 bases from J; junction bases left unmatched: 20. The CDR3 contains 21 residues.

CDR3 region: CASSVERHTEAFF. The CDR3 DNA follows: TGTGCCAGCAGCGTAGAAAGGCACACTGAAGCTTTCTTT. The J gene is TRBJ1-1, the V gene TRBV9; D gene uncertain. This CDR3 contains 13 residues. Deletions cut 0 bases from V and 3 bases from J, with 6 bases between. Germline lookup yields CDR1 SGDLS and CDR2 YYNGEE.

The V call is TRBV23-1, the J call TRBJ2-1, with D perhaps TRBD2 (5 bases). TRBV23-1 is recorded as an ORF, its role being uncertain. The V end lost 6 bases, the J end lost 4 bases, and 13 bases lay between the germline ends. This CDR3 is built from 14 residues. CDR3 sequence: CASREGRRYNEQFF. CDR3 nucleotides: TGCGCCAGCAGGGAAGGACGGAGGTACAATGAGCAGTTCTTC.

The chain joins TRBV19 to TRBJ2-3, with no clear D. This CDR3 has 16 residues. CDR1 is LNHDA, CDR2 SQIVND, per germline (reference sequence). Trimming took 0 bases from V and 1 from J, leaving 11 bases between them. The CDR3 sequence: CASSIDGNPGTDTQYF. For the CDR3, the DNA is TGTGCCAGTAGTATAGATGGTAACCCGGGCACAGATACGCAGTATTTT.

The V and J genes are TRBV5-1 and TRBJ2-1, with unresolved D. The CDR3 covers 13 residues. Germline CDR1 is SGHRS and CDR2 is YFSETQ. The V and J ends lost 5 bases and 0 bases respectively, with 6 bases between them. The CDR3 region is CASRESSYNEQFF. CDR3 DNA: TGCGCCAGCAGGGAGAGCTCCTACAATGAGCAGTTCTTC.

The genes are TRBV7-8 and TRBJ1-2; TRBD1 might be the D (6 bases). V was trimmed by 5 bases and J by 8 bases, leaving 21 bases between them. Germline V lookup: CDR1 SGHVS, CDR2 FQNEAQ. The length of the CDR3 is 15 residues. CDR3 in amino acids: CASSRLEGGTDGYTF. For the CDR3, the DNA is TGTGCCAGCAGCCGCCTGGAGGGGGGTACAGACGGCTACACCTTC.

The CDR3 nucleotides read TGTGCCAGCAGTTACTCGTGGGGAAATTACGGGACTGAAGCTTTCTTT. Protein: CASSYSWGNYGTEAFF. The V call is TRBV6-5, the J call TRBJ1-1; D ambiguous. The V gene lost 0 bases and the J gene lost 5 bases, with 16 bases spanning the gap. Germline CDR1 and CDR2: MNHEY and SVGAGI. This CDR3 contains 16 residues.